This entry features one T cell receptor (beta chain) sequence. Its cognate antigen is unknown. This specimen comes from a study of cytomegalovirus exposure and HLA in healthy donors. Whole-study findings and limits: Most TCR sequences proved rare, with some public TCRs found in many donors. Available immune exposure information was restricted to CMV serostatus only. The authors excluded some V segments, including TRBV6-2 and TRBV6-3, as indistinguishable. Later on, an analysis found that several of the most significant clusters appeared to be linked to common viral pathogens, which included parvovirus B19.

The PCR used 60 Vbeta and 13 Jbeta primers. Profiled with immunoSEQ multiplex PCR; TCRdb holds only in-frame clones, not every one. The data hold 300,000 or so clones, with about 83% observed a single time. With 4 bases clipped from V and 4 bases from J, the junction kept 2 bases outside the gene matches. The CDR3 is made up of 12 amino acids. Germline V gives CDR1 SGHNT, CDR2 YYREEE (reference sequence). Sequences were obtained from PBMCs. The V call is TRBV5-4, the J call TRBJ2-7, with 7 bases matching TRBD1. The clonotype comes from a woman in her thirties or forties in good health and CMV-seropositive. CDR3 residues: CASSGDSYEQYF. The CDR3 DNA is TGTGCCAGCAGCGGGGACAGTTACGAGCAGTACTTC.